This T cell receptor beta chain originates from a study of cytomegalovirus exposure and HLA in healthy donors. General study results and limits: Later analysis identified a missense DCLRE1C variant that was linked to TCR beta V- and J-gene trimming.

The primer mix had 60 Vbeta and 13 Jbeta primers. Assay used: immunoSEQ multiplex PCR; TCRdb lists only in-frame clones, some missing. The sample holds roughly 70,000 clones, 70% to 80% seen once. The CDR3 contains 12 residues. The germline V gene has CDR1 SGHDN and CDR2 FVKESK. Trimming removed 2 bases at V and 3 bases at J, with 5 bases between. Concerning this clone: Antigen unknown.

Sequencing was done on a sample of PBMCs. The receptor was derived from a man aged 50-59 years in good health and CMV-seronegative. The chain carries TRBV14 and TRBJ2-7, with D uncertain. CDR3 in amino acids: CASSQIIYEQYF. As DNA, the CDR3 is TGTGCCAGCAGCCAAATTATCTACGAGCAGTACTTC.